One and the same sample provided the 15 T cell receptor beta chains below, sequenced in a study of monozygotic twins with inflammatory bowel disease. TCRdb re-called the 5' RACE reads; every CDR3 protein appears as one record, without DNA. The sample holds some 450,000 distinct CDR3 sequences. The source material was blood. Receptors were obtained from a human donor with ulcerative colitis or Crohn's disease, or a healthy co-twin of an affected twin (not recorded which).

The rearrangement uses TRBV5-4 and TRBJ2-3; TCRdb returns TRBD2, unconfirmable since there is no DNA. The CDR3 runs to 15 residues. The germline V gene encodes CDR1 SGHNT and CDR2 YYREEE (reference sequence). CDR3 region: CASSGGFSGTYTQYF.

V gene TRBV7-2 combines with J gene TRBJ2-2; TCRdb indicates TRBD2, and absent DNA this call remains unverified. The CDR3 has 15 residues. CDR1 SGHTA and CDR2 FQGNSA come from the germline V gene. CDR3 protein: CASSLIGGVTGELFF.

The chain links TRBV7-9 to TRBJ2-7. Germline values: CDR1 SEHNR, CDR2 FQNEAQ (reference sequence). The CDR3 contains 14 residues. CDR3 protein: CASSLSGSNDEQYF.

The chain joins TRBV12-3 or TRBV12-4 to TRBJ1-5; there is no DNA to check the TCRdb D call of TRBD1. The CDR3 is made up of 16 amino acids. The chain's CDR3 is CASSLALGRTNQPQHF.

The chain joins TRBV4-1 to TRBJ2-5. CDR3 length: 14 amino acids. Germline V gene sequence: CDR1 MGHRA, CDR2 YSYEKL. This CDR3 is CASSQGLSEETQYF.

CDR3: CASSLRGQGHYEQYF. V is TRBV5-1 and J is TRBJ2-7; the D gene TCRdb calls, TRBD1, cannot be checked with no DNA. The CDR3 contains 15 residues. CDR1 is SGHRS and CDR2 is YFSETQ in the germline V gene.

The rearrangement uses TRBV7-9 and TRBJ1-4. This CDR3 has 13 residues. Germline loops: CDR1 SEHNR, CDR2 FQNEAQ (reference sequence). The CDR3 is CASSLSTEEKLFF.

The V gene is TRBV4-2, the J gene TRBJ2-7; lacking DNA, the TRBD2 call made by TCRdb goes unchecked. Germline assignment: CDR1 LGHNA and CDR2 YNFKEQ. This CDR3 is 14 amino acids long. The CDR3 reads CASSRGLTSYEQYF.

This chain links TRBV12-3 or TRBV12-4 with TRBJ1-2; TCRdb's D gene call, TRBD1, goes unchecked for lack of DNA. This CDR3 has 15 amino acids. The CDR3 protein is CASRTGGQVPYGYTF.

The chain employs TRBV11-2 and TRBJ1-5. Germline V gene data show CDR1 as SGHAT and CDR2 as FQNNGV. The CDR3 loop spans 13 amino acids. CDR3: CAGSLVVDQPQHF.

The rearrangement uses TRBV4-2 and TRBJ2-1; absent DNA, TCRdb's TRBD2 call cannot be checked. Looked up from germline, CDR1 is LGHNA and CDR2 is YNFKEQ. CDR3 length equals 16 residues. The CDR3 sequence: CASSQDRLAGGYEQFF.

The chain has TRBV29-1 and TRBJ2-5. Germline V CDR1 and CDR2: SQVTM, ANQGSEA. The CDR3 loop spans 11 amino acids. The CDR3 is CSSTARETQYF.

CDR3 in amino acids: CASSPQTSEFGNEQFF. J is TRBJ2-1 and V is TRBV13; the TRBD2 assignment by TCRdb is unverifiable without DNA. The germline CDR1 and CDR2 sequences are PRHDT and FYEKMQ (reference sequence). The CDR3 totals 16 residues. The full variable domain, in which reference TRBV13 and TRBJ2-1 provide the parts outside the CDR3, is AAGVIQSPRHLIKEKRETATLKCYPIPRHDTVYWYQQGPGQDPQFLISFYEKMQSDKGSIPDRFSAQQFSDYHSELNMSSLELGDSALYFCASSPQTSEFGNEQFFGPGTRLTVL.

The rearrangement joins TRBV5-1 to TRBJ2-5; lacking DNA, the TRBD1 call made by TCRdb goes unchecked. Germline CDR1 SGHRS, CDR2 YFSETQ. The CDR3 length is 16 residues. The CDR3 spells CASSTAGALYQETQYF.

The chain is built from TRBV12-3 or TRBV12-4 and TRBJ2-3. The CDR3 has 14 amino acids. CDR3 loop: CASSTTTSTDTQYF.